The TCR beta chain under discussion was sequenced for a study of cytomegalovirus exposure and HLA in healthy donors. This clone has a single count. PCR used 60 Vbeta primers and 13 Jbeta primers. Assay: immunoSEQ multiplex PCR; the TCRdb copy retains only in-frame clones and omits some. The sample gives about 130,000 clones, 83% of which show up once; approximately 3.6% is in the top ten. The CDR3 runs 12 residues. Trimming removed 0 bases from V and 6 bases from J, with 3 bases in between. Germline V gene data show CDR1 as LNHNV and CDR2 as YYDKDF (reference sequence). The source material was PBMCs. The clonotype was recovered from a woman in her 40s in good health and CMV-seropositive. The V and J genes are TRBV15 and TRBJ1-5; D is ambiguous. The CDR3 reads CATSRDSQPQHF. The CDR3 DNA is TGTGCCACCAGCAGAGATAGTCAGCCCCAGCATTTT. The full variable domain, with the rest looked up from reference TRBV15 and TRBJ1-5, is DAMVIQNPRYQVTQFGKPVTLSCSQTLNHNVMYWYQQKSSQAPKLLFHYYDKDFNNEADTPDNFQSRRPNTSFCFLDIRSPGLGDTAMYLCATSRDSQPQHFGDGTRLSIL.